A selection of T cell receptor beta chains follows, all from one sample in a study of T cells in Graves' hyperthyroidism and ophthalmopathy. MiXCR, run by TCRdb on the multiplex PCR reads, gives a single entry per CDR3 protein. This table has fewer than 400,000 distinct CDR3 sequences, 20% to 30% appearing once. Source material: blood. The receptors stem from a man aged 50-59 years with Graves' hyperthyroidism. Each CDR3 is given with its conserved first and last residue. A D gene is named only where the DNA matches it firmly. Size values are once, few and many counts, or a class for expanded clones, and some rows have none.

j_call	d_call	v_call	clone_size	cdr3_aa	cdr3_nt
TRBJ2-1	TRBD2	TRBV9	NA	CASSVAVASGRAVEQFF	TGTGCCAGCAGCGTAGCGGTGGCTAGCGGGAGGGCCGTTGAGCAGTTCTTC
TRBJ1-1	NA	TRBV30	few	CAWSVGGRTEAFF	TGTGCCTGGAGTGTAGGGGGAAGGACTGAAGCTTTCTTT
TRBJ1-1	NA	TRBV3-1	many	CASSQAGAEAFF	TGTGCCAGCAGCCAAGCCGGTGCTGAAGCTTTCTTT
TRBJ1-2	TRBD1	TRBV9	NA	CASSQDRAAGYTF	TGTGCCAGCAGTCAGGACAGGGCGGCTGGCTACACCTTC
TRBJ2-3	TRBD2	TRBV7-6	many	CASSLGLAVSTDTQYF	TGTGCCAGCAGCTTAGGACTAGCGGTCAGCACAGATACGCAGTATTTT
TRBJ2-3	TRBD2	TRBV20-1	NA	CSAPKRGPDTQYF	TGCAGTGCCCCCAAGCGGGGGCCAGATACGCAGTATTTT
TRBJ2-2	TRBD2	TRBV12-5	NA	CASGLVSASGATGELFF	TGTGCTAGTGGTTTGGTGTCGGCTAGCGGTGCCACCGGGGAGCTGTTTTTT
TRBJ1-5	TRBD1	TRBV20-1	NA	CSARPTGADSNQPQHF	TGCAGTGCTAGACCGACAGGGGCCGATAGCAATCAGCCCCAGCATTTT
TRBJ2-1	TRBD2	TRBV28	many	CASMSGVYNEQFF	TGTGCCAGCATGAGCGGGGTTTACAATGAGCAGTTCTTC
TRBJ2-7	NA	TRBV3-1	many	CASSQDLGAQYEQYF	TGTGCCAGCAGCCAAGATCTGGGGGCGCAGTACGAGCAGTACTTC
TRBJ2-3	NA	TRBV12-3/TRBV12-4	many	CASSQSDTQYF	TGTGCCAGCAGTCAATCAGATACGCAGTATTTT
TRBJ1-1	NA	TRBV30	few	CAWGDGEAFF	TGTGCCTGGGGGGACGGTGAAGCTTTCTTT
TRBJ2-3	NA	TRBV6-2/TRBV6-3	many	CASSYRGTDTQYF	TGTGCCAGCAGCTACCGGGGGACAGATACGCAGTATTTT
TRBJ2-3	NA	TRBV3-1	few	CASSQVEGWSTDTQYF	TGTGCCAGCAGCCAAGTAGAGGGTTGGAGCACAGATACGCAGTATTTT
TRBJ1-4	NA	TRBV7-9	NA	CASSPRGSANEKLFF	TGTGCCAGCAGCCCCCGGGGATCGGCTAATGAAAAACTGTTTTTT
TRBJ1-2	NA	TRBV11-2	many	CASSLVRGGGYTF	TGTGCCAGCAGCTTAGTACGGGGTGGTGGCTACACCTTC
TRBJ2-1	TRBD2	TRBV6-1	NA	CASSEAELAVYNEQFF	TGTGCCAGCAGTGAAGCAGAACTAGCGGTCTACAATGAGCAGTTCTTC
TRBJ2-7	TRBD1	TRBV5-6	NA	CASSLLLGTESYEQYF	TGTGCCAGCAGCTTGCTTCTGGGGACAGAATCCTACGAGCAGTACTTC
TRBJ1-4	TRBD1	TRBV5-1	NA	CASSSKTGTGMEKLLF	TGCGCCAGCAGCTCGAAAACCGGGACAGGGATGGAAAAACTGCTTTTT
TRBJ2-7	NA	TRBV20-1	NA	CSAISADYEQYF	TGCAGTGCCATTTCGGCGGATTACGAGCAGTACTTC
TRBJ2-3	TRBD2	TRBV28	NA	CASSLGTSGSRTDTQYF	TGTGCCAGCAGTTTAGGGACTAGCGGGAGCCGCACAGATACGCAGTATTTT
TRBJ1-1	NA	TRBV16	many	CASSLGIGGTEAFF	TGTGCCAGCAGCCTCGGAATAGGGGGCACTGAAGCTTTCTTT
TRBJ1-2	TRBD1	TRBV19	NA	CASSTLYWQGAEDGYTF	TGTGCCAGTAGTACACTGTATTGGCAGGGGGCGGAAGATGGCTACACCTTC
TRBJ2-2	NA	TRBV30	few	CAWSPTGIGELFF	TGTGCCTGGAGTCCAACAGGGATCGGGGAGCTGTTTTTT
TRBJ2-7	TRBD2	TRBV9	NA	CASSAAGSGGYEQYF	TGTGCCAGCAGCGCAGCGGGATCCGGGGGTTACGAGCAGTACTTC
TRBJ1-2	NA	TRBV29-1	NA	CSVPGQSYGYTF	TGCAGCGTTCCCGGACAGTCCTATGGCTACACCTTC
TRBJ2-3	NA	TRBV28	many	CASSRAGRTDTQYF	TGTGCCAGCAGTAGGGCGGGACGCACAGATACGCAGTATTTT
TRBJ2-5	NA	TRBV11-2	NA	CASSFHPRGGETQYF	TGTGCCAGCAGCTTTCACCCCCGGGGAGGTGAGACCCAGTACTTC
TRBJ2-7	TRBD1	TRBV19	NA	CASSTGTGLYEQYF	TGTGCCAGTAGTACCGGGACAGGGCTCTACGAGCAGTACTTC
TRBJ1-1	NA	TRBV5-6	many	CASSSGANTEAFF	TGTGCCAGCAGTTCGGGGGCGAACACTGAAGCTTTCTTT
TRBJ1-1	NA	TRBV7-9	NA	CASSLFLRGITEAFF	TGTGCCAGCAGCTTATTCTTGAGGGGCATCACTGAGGCTTTCTTT
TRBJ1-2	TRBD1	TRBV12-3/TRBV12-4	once	CASSLGRQGLYGYTF	TGTGCCAGCAGTTTAGGGCGACAGGGGCTCTATGGCTACACCTTC
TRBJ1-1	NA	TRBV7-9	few	CASSLVMGGGNTEAFF	TGTGCCAGCAGCTTAGTTATGGGGGGGGGGAACACTGAAGCTTTCTTT
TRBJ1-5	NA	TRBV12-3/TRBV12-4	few	CASSLSWGQTGNQPQHF	TGTGCCAGCAGCCTATCCTGGGGTCAGACGGGCAATCAGCCCCAGCATTTT
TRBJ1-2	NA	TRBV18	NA	CASSPGPDPEDYGYTF	TGTGCCAGCTCACCCGGACCGGACCCCGAGGACTATGGCTACACCTTC
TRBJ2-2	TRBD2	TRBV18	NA	CASSPAGLAGVGELFF	TGTGCCAGCTCACCAGCGGGACTAGCGGGAGTCGGGGAGCTGTTTTTT
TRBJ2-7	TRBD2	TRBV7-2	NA	CASSQERLAGPYEQYF	TGCGCCAGCAGCCAGGAACGACTAGCGGGACCCTACGAGCAGTACTTC
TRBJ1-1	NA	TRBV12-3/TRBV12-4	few	CASISHLEEAFF	TGTGCCAGCATTTCTCATCTGGAAGAAGCTTTCTTT
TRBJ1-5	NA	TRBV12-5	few	CASGEGSNQPQHF	TGTGCTAGTGGCGAGGGTAGCAATCAGCCCCAGCATTTT
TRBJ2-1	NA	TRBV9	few	CASSVHPPGSRDNEQFF	TGTGCCAGCAGCGTACACCCCCCAGGTAGCAGAGACAATGAGCAGTTCTTC